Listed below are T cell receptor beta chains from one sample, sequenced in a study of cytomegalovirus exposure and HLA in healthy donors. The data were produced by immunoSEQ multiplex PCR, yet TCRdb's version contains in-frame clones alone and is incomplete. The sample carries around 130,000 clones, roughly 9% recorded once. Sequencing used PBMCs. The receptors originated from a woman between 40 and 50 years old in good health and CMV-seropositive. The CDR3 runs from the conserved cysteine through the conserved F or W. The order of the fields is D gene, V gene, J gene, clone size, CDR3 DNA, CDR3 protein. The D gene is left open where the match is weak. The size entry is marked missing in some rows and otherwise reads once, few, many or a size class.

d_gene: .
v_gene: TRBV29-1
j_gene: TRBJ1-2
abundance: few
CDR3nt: TGCAGCGTTTTGGACAGCTATGGCTACACCTTC
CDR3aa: CSVLDSYGYTF

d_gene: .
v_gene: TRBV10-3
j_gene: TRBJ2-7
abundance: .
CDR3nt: TGTGCCATCAGTTCCGGGTCCTCCTACGAGCAGTACTTC
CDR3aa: CAISSGSSYEQYF

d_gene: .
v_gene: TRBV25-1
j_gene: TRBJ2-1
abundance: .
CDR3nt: TGTGCCAGCAGTGACAGGGCCGGAGATGAGCAGTTCTTC
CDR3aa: CASSDRAGDEQFF

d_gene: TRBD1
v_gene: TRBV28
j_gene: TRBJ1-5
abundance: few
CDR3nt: TGTGCCAGCAGTTTTAGGACAGGGGTCAATCAGCCCCAGCATTTT
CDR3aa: CASSFRTGVNQPQHF

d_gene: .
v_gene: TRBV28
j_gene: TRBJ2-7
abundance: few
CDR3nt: TGTGCCAGCAGTTTATTTACAGGGCCCTACGAGCAGTACTTC
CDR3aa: CASSLFTGPYEQYF

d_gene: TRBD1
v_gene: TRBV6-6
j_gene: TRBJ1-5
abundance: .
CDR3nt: TGTGCCAGCAGTTGGGACAGGGGTAGAAGCAATCAGCCCCAGCATTTT
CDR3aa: CASSWDRGRSNQPQHF

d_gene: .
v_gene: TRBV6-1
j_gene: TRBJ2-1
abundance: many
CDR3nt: TGTGCCAGCAGTGAGCAGGCCCACAATGAGCAGTTCTTC
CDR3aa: CASSEQAHNEQFF

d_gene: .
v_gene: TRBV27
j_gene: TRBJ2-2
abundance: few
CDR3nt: TGTGCCAGCAGTCTAGAAATACTAGGAAACGATGAGCTGTTTTTT
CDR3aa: CASSLEILGNDELFF

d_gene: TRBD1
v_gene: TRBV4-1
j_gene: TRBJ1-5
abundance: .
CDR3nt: TGCGCCAGCAGCCAAGCCGGGACAGGAAATCAGCCCCAGCATTTT
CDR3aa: CASSQAGTGNQPQHF

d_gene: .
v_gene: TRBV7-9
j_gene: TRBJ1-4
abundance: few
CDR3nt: TGTGCCAGCAGCTTAGGGAAACAGTTTCATGAAAAACTGTTTTTT
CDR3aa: CASSLGKQFHEKLFF

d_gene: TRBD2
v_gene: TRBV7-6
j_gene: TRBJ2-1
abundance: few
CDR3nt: TGTGCCAGCAGCCCTACTCGGGGGGGGACGGGCTACAATGAGCAGTTCTTC
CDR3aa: CASSPTRGGTGYNEQFF

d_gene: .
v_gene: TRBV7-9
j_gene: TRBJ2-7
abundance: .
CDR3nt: TGTGCCAGCAGCTTGCCGGGCTACGAGCAGTACTTC
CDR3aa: CASSLPGYEQYF

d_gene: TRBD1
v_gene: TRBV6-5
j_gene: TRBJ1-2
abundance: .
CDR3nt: TGTGCCAGCAGTAGAGGGACAGGGCGCTATGGCTACACCTTC
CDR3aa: CASSRGTGRYGYTF

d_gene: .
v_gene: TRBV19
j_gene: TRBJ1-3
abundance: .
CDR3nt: TGTGCCAGTAGCATCGACAGGACTGGAAACACCATATATTTT
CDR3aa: CASSIDRTGNTIYF

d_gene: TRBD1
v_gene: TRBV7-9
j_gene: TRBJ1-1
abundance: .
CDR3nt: TGTGCCAGCAGCCATTATGTCGGGGCAGGGGGGTTTGCTTTCTTT
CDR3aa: CASSHYVGAGGFAFF

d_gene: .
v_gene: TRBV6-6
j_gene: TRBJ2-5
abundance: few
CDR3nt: TGTGCCATCTCAAGGGGGTTTCGAGAGACCCAGTACTTC
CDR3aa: CAISRGFRETQYF

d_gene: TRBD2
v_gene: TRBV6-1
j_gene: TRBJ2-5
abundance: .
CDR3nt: TGTGCCAGCAGTGCGACCTCCGCGGGGGAGCAGTACTTC
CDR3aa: CASSATSAGEQYF

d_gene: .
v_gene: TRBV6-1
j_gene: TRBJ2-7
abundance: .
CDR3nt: TGTGCCAGCGTCTTTGGAGAGGGTTGGTACGAGCAGTACTTC
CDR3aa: CASVFGEGWYEQYF

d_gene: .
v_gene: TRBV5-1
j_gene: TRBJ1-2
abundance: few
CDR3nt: TGCGCCAGCAGCCCGAATACGGGATATGGCTACACCTTC
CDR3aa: CASSPNTGYGYTF

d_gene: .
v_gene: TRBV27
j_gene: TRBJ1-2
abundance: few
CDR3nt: TGTGCCAGCAGTTTAGAGGGCACCAACTATGGCTACACCTTC
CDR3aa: CASSLEGTNYGYTF

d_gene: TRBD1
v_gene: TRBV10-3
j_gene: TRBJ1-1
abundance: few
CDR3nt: TGTGCCATCAGTGGCCTGGACAGGGGGAACACTGAAGCTTTCTTT
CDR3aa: CAISGLDRGNTEAFF

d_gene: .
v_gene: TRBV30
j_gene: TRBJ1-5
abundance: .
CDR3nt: TGTGCCTGGACTACAGCCTCCAGGCAGCCCCAGCATTTT
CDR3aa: CAWTTASRQPQHF

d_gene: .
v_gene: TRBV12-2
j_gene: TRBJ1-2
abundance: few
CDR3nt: TGTGCAAGTCGCTTAGCGACCTCTACCCGACAGGATCCTTTCAACTATGGCTACACCTTC
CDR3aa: CASRLATSTRQDPFNYGYTF

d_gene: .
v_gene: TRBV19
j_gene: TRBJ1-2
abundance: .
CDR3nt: TGTGCCAGTAGTCCATCGGCTAACTATGGCTACACCTTC
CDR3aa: CASSPSANYGYTF

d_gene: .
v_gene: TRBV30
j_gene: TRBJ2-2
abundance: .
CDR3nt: TGTGCCTGGAGCCGGGTTATTAACACCGGGGAGCTGTTTTTT
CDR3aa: CAWSRVINTGELFF

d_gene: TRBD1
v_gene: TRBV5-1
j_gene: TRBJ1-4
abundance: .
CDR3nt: TGCGCCAGCAGCTTGGGATACAGGGGCGATGAAAAACTGTTTTTT
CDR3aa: CASSLGYRGDEKLFF

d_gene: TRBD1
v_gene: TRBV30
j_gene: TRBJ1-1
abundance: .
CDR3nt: TGTGCCTGGAGTCAAGGGACAGGGGCTGAAGCTTTCTTT
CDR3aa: CAWSQGTGAEAFF

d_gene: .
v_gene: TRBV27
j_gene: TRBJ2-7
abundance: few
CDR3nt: TGTGCCAGCAGTTTACGACACCCCTACGAGCAGTACTTC
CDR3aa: CASSLRHPYEQYF

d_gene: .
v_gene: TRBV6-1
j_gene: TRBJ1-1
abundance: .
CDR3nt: TGTGCCAGCAGGTTCACAGGGAACACTGAAGCTTTCTTT
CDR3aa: CASRFTGNTEAFF

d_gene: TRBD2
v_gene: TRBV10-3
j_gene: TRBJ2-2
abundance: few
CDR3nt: TGTGCCATCAGTGAGTCGGGAGGGGACCGTCCCGGGGAGCTGTTTTTT
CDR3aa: CAISESGGDRPGELFF

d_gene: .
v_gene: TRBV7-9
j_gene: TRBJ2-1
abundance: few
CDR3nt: TGTGCCAGCAGCCCGAGAGGGGGGGGTGGATCCTACAATGAGCAGTTCTTC
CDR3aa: CASSPRGGGGSYNEQFF

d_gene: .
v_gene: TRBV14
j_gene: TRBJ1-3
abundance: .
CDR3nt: TGTGCCAGCAGCCCGAGCTCTGGAAACACCATATATTTT
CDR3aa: CASSPSSGNTIYF

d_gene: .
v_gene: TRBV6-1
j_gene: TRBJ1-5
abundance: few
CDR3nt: TGTGCCAGCAGTGTCCGAGGGGCGCGGGGGGATAGCAATCAGCCCCAGCATTTT
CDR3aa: CASSVRGARGDSNQPQHF

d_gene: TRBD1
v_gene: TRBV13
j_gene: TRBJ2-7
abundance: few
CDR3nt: TGTGCCAGCAGCTTAGTGGCAGGGGGCTTCTACGAGCAGTACTTC
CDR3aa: CASSLVAGGFYEQYF

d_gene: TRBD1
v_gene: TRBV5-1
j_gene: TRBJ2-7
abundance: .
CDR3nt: TGCGCCAGCAGCTCCGGACAGGGAGTAGTCCACGAGCAGTACTTC
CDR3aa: CASSSGQGVVHEQYF

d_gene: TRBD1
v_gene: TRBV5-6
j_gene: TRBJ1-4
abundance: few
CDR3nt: TGTGCCAGCAGCACCGGGACAGGGGGCGGCGAAAAACTGTTTTTT
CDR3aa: CASSTGTGGGEKLFF

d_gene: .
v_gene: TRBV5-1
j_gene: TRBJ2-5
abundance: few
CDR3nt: TGCGCCAGCAGTATCCTGGAGACCCAGTACTTC
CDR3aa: CASSILETQYF